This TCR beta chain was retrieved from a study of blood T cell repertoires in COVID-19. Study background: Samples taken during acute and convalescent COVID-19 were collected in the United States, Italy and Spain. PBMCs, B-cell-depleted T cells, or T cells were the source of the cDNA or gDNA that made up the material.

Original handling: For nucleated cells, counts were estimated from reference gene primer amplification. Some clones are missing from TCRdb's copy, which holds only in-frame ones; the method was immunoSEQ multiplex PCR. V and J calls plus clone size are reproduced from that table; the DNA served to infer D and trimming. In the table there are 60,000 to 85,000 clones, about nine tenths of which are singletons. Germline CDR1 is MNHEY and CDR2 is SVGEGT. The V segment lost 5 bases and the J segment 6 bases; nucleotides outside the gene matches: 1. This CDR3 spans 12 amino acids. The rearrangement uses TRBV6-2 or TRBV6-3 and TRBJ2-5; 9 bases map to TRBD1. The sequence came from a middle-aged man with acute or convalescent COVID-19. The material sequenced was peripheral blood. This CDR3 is CASSGQGQTQYF. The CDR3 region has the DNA TGTGCCAGCAGTGGACAGGGGCAGACCCAGTACTTC.